These 26 T cell receptor beta chains originate from one sample sequenced in a study of CD8 T cells in ankylosing spondylitis. The study's findings and limits: A TCR beta motif of roughly eight highly homologous variants seemed to mark ankylosing spondylitis blood.

TCRdb reprocessed the 5' RACE reads with MiXCR, giving one entry per CDR3 protein. The table has roughly 440,000 distinct CDR3 sequences, 17% seen once. These receptors have no known antigen. The sequenced material came from blood, either unsorted or a sorted T cell fraction (not recorded which). Every receptor here comes from a male donor with ankylosing spondylitis.

The table lists this clonotype with many counts. CDR3 in amino acids: CASSLRGFSYEQYF. The CDR3, as DNA: TGTGCCAGCAGTTTAAGGGGGTTCTCCTACGAGCAGTACTTC. The chain joins TRBV12-3 or TRBV12-4 to TRBJ2-7; D is possibly TRBD1 (6 bases). This CDR3 spans 14 amino acids. Between the trimmed V and J ends, which lost 2 bases and 0 bases, there was a span of 8 bases.

The V and J genes are TRBV30 and TRBJ1-2; D is perhaps TRBD1 (5 bases). CDR1 is GTSNPN and CDR2 is SVGIG in the germline V gene (reference sequence). The V and J ends lost 0 bases and 7 bases respectively, with 12 bases between them. The CDR3 is 13 amino acids. The CDR3 region has the DNA TGTGCCTGGAGTGTACTTCAGGGTCGTGGCTACACCTTC. It codes for CAWSVLQGRGYTF.

This clonotype has a count of ten or more. J is TRBJ1-1 and V is TRBV5-8; no firm D call. CDR1 SGHTS and CDR2 YDEGEE come from the germline V gene. The V and J ends lost 1 base and 10 bases respectively, with 20 bases between them. This CDR3 contains 15 residues. The CDR3 DNA is TGTGCCAGCAGCTTGCCGGCGGGCAGAAACAAGCGAGCTTTCTTT. This translates into CASSLPAGRNKRAFF.

J is TRBJ1-4 and V is TRBV30; the D gene is possibly TRBD1 (5 bases). Germline values: CDR1 GTSNPN, CDR2 SVGIG (reference sequence). V was shortened by 0 bases and J by 5 bases, with 10 bases between the two germline ends. The CDR3 covers 14 residues. The CDR3 spells CAWSVRQTNEKLFF. As DNA, the CDR3 is TGTGCCTGGAGTGTCCGACAGACGAATGAAAAACTGTTTTTT.

This chain joins TRBV30 and TRBJ2-3; D is ambiguous. The CDR3 is made up of 11 amino acids. V dropped 5 bases and J dropped 6 bases, with 9 bases sitting between them. CDR1 and CDR2 (germline): GTSNPN, SVGIG (reference sequence). CDR3 protein: CAWGYTDTQYF. CDR3 nucleotide sequence: TGTGCCTGGGGCTACACTGATACGCAGTATTTT.

This clonotype has only a few counts. The chain has TRBV5-1 and TRBJ2-4; D gene ambiguous. The V gene's germline CDR1 is SGHRS and CDR2 YFSETQ. Trimming removed 4 bases at V and 7 bases at J, with 15 bases between. The CDR3 consists of 14 residues. CDR3 amino acids: CASSPSGYGNIQYF. In DNA form, the CDR3 reads TGCGCCAGCAGCCCGTCCGGTTATGGGAACATTCAGTACTTC.

This clonotype showed up just a few times. The rearrangement uses TRBV18 and TRBJ1-2; D not certain. CDR1 and CDR2 from the germline V gene are KGHSH and LQKENI. Between the trimmed V and J ends, which lost 3 bases and 4 bases, there was a span of 9 bases. CDR3 length equals 13 residues. For the CDR3, the DNA is TGTGCCAGCTCACCTTGGGGTTCCTATGGCTACACCTTC. Its protein is CASSPWGSYGYTF.

The chain is built from TRBV29-1 and TRBJ2-3; 7 nucleotides match TRBD1. The CDR3 covers 16 residues. Germline V gives CDR1 SQVTM, CDR2 ANQGSEA. Unmatched junction bases numbered 11, after V lost 5 bases and J lost 0 bases. In DNA form, the CDR3 reads TGCAGCGTTATGCCCCAACAGGGGTCTAGCACAGATACGCAGTATTTT. It specifies CSVMPQQGSSTDTQYF.

This clonotype was detected only a few times. This rearrangement joins TRBV11-1 to TRBJ2-4; D perhaps matches TRBD2 (5 bases). The germline V gene has CDR1 SGHAT and CDR2 FQDESV (reference sequence). V was clipped by 5 bases and J by 3 bases, with 14 bases between them. There are 15 residues in the CDR3. The CDR3 spells CASSHHRENKNIQYF. The DNA for the CDR3 is TGTGCCAGCAGCCACCACCGGGAAAACAAAAACATTCAGTACTTC. Filled out from reference TRBV11-1 and TRBJ2-4, the complete variable domain reads EAEVAQSPRYKITEKSQAVAFWCDPISGHATLYWYRQILGQGPELLVQFQDESVVDDSQLPKDRFSAERLKGVDSTLKIQPAELGDSAMYLCASSHHRENKNIQYFGAGTRLSVL.

In this sample, this clonotype turned up a few times. The chain employs TRBV28 and TRBJ2-5, with TRBD2 matching 9 bases. V lost 6 bases, J lost 5 bases, and 7 bases stayed unmatched. This CDR3 region has 14 residues. CDR1 MDHEN and CDR2 SYDVKM come from the germline V gene. The CDR3 protein is CASRPSGRRETQYF. The CDR3 DNA reads as TGTGCCAGCAGACCCAGCGGGAGGAGGGAGACCCAGTACTTC.

V and J are TRBV4-1 and TRBJ1-2; 9 bases agree with TRBD1. The ends lost 1 base at V and 4 bases at J; junction bases unmatched: 7. This CDR3 has 16 amino acids. The germline V gene encodes CDR1 MGHRA and CDR2 YSYEKL. The CDR3 loop reads CASSQAVTGGIYGYTF. DNA of the CDR3: TGCGCCAGCAGCCAAGCCGTGACAGGGGGAATCTATGGCTACACCTTC.

This clonotype was seen many times. This chain connects TRBV12-3 or TRBV12-4 to TRBJ1-1; maybe TRBD1 (5 bases). The CDR3 spans 13 residues. V lost 7 bases, J lost 4 bases, and 13 bases lay in between. The CDR3 is CASIRNGGTEAFF. CDR3 DNA sequence: TGTGCCAGCATTCGAAACGGGGGCACTGAAGCTTTCTTT.

This clonotype was observed a handful of times. This rearrangement joins TRBV5-1 to TRBJ1-2; possibly TRBD1 for D (5 bases). V was shortened by 5 bases and J by 4 bases, with 12 bases between the two germline ends. CDR3 length equals 13 residues. In germline, CDR1 is SGHRS, CDR2 YFSETQ. The CDR3 spells CASSRDLVYGYTF. CDR3 DNA sequence: TGCGCCAGCAGTAGGGACCTAGTCTATGGCTACACCTTC.

This chain uses TRBV12-3 or TRBV12-4 with TRBJ2-7; TRBD2 aligns across 10 bases. The CDR3 is made up of 16 amino acids. V lost 3 bases to trimming and J lost 0 bases; unmatched junction nucleotides: 5. CDR3 nucleotides: TGTGCCAGCAGTTTTCTTTTAGCGGGGGGCTCCTACGAGCAGTACTTC. Translated, it gives CASSFLLAGGSYEQYF.

This chain uses TRBV28 with TRBJ2-1; TRBD2 matches at 7 bases. The CDR3 sequence is 16 residues long. V shed 5 bases, J shed 9 bases, and the junction held 16 bases outside the gene matches. Per the germline V gene, CDR1 is MDHEN and CDR2 is SYDVKM. The CDR3 DNA follows: TGTGCCAGCAGTATAACCCTAGCGGTAGGGTTCGGTGAGCAGTTCTTC. Encoded protein: CASSITLAVGFGEQFF.

This clonotype was seen a handful of times. The CDR3 DNA reads TGTGCCAGCAGCTTACAGGTTCGGAACACTGAAGCTTTCTTT. Translating gives CASSLQVRNTEAFF. The rearrangement uses TRBV7-9 and TRBJ1-1; no firm D call. This CDR3 has 14 amino acids. Trimming removed 2 bases from V and 1 base from J, with 8 bases in between. Germline V gene sequence: CDR1 SEHNR, CDR2 FQNEAQ (reference sequence).

The chain employs TRBV30 and TRBJ2-5, with 8 bases aligning to TRBD2. CDR1 is GTSNPN and CDR2 is SVGIG in the germline V gene (reference sequence). V was pared by 0 bases and J by 3 bases, with 6 bases of the junction left unmatched. This CDR3 is built from 15 residues. The CDR3 spells CAWSVHGGGKETQYF. The CDR3, as DNA: TGTGCCTGGAGTGTACACGGGGGGGGCAAAGAGACCCAGTACTTC.

This clonotype was found a few times. This chain connects TRBV20-1 to TRBJ1-2; D might be TRBD1 (5 bases). Trimming pared 5 bases from V and 7 bases from J, leaving 17 bases between. CDR1 is DFQATT and CDR2 is SNEGSKA in the germline V gene (reference sequence). The CDR3 loop spans 13 amino acids. Written as DNA, the CDR3 is TGCAGTGCTGGGGACGGGGTTCTCCTTGGCTACACCTTC. This encodes CSAGDGVLLGYTF.

The J gene is TRBJ2-7, the V gene TRBV12-3 or TRBV12-4; the match to TRBD2 covers 8 bases. The ends lost 6 bases at V and 6 bases at J; junction bases unmatched: 10. The CDR3 is 14 amino acids. CDR3 residues: CASRHPGGQGEQYF. The CDR3 DNA is TGTGCCAGCAGACACCCGGGGGGGCAGGGCGAGCAGTACTTC.

V is TRBV20-1 and J is TRBJ2-7, with D perhaps TRBD1 or TRBD2 (5 bases each). Germline V CDR1 and CDR2: DFQATT, SNEGSKA (reference sequence). The CDR3 is 13 residues long. Trimming took 5 bases from V and 4 from J, leaving 15 bases between them. The DNA for the CDR3 is TGCAGTGCTGGGGGTGGGGGTAGATACGAGCAGTACTTC. Amino acid sequence: CSAGGGGRYEQYF.

This clonotype came up many times. The chain couples TRBV11-2 to TRBJ1-3, with a weak D call TRBD1 (5 bases). Germline assignment: CDR1 SGHAT and CDR2 FQNNGV. V gave up 5 bases and J gave up 2 bases, with 10 bases separating them. The CDR3 has 14 residues. CDR3 amino acids: CASSPDTAGNTIYF. The CDR3 DNA sequence: TGTGCCAGCAGCCCGGACACTGCTGGAAACACCATATATTTT.

This clonotype was recorded many times. The V and J genes are TRBV6-4 and TRBJ2-7, with 9 nucleotides matching TRBD1. Trimming removed 6 bases from V and 4 bases from J; junction bases left unmatched: 16. From germline, CDR1 is MRHNA and CDR2 SNTAGT. This CDR3 region has 17 residues. The CDR3 region is CASSGAYPGQGPYEQYF. The CDR3 nucleotides read TGTGCCAGCAGCGGAGCCTACCCGGGACAGGGACCATACGAGCAGTACTTC.

This clonotype was seen at least ten times. This chain uses TRBV10-3 with TRBJ1-5; 8 nucleotides align to TRBD1. Looked up from germline, CDR1 is ENHRY and CDR2 is SYGVKD. V trimming: 6 bases; J trimming: 6 bases; junction bases outside the gene matches: 4. There are 13 residues in the CDR3. The CDR3 DNA reads as TGTGCCATCAGACAGGGGGAAGGTCAGCCCCAGCATTTT. Amino acid sequence: CAIRQGEGQPQHF.

The chain joins TRBV29-1 to TRBJ2-1; D gene unclear. Germline CDR1 is SQVTM and CDR2 is ANQGSEA. The CDR3 extends over 11 amino acids. V lost 7 bases, J lost 3 bases, and 7 bases lay in between. The CDR3 here is CSGDGYNEQFF. The CDR3 region has the DNA TGCAGCGGTGACGGCTACAATGAGCAGTTCTTC.

J is TRBJ2-7 and V is TRBV12-3 or TRBV12-4; no reliable D call. V was clipped by 1 base and J by 3 bases, with 13 bases between them. The CDR3 is 15 residues long. CDR3: CASSLGLGGFYEQYF. CDR3 DNA sequence: TGTGCCAGCAGTTTAGGTCTGGGTGGGTTCTACGAGCAGTACTTC.

V gene TRBV10-3 combines with J gene TRBJ1-1; D is undetermined. V gave up 3 bases and J gave up 2 bases, with 10 bases separating them. The CDR3 runs to 14 residues. The germline CDR1 and CDR2 sequences are ENHRY and SYGVKD. The CDR3 DNA reads as TGTGCCATCAGTGACCCGAGGGTAAACACTGAAGCTTTCTTT. Its translation is CAISDPRVNTEAFF.